This TCR beta chain appears in the sequencing data of a study of beta chain features in type 1 diabetes. Study at large: Age and gender were similar between patients and healthy donors, as were cell yields. All samples combined gave 95 million to 130 million sorted cells for examination.

Expressed TCRB transcripts were sequenced because the isolated RNA had all been reverse transcribed beforehand. An average roughly 3.6 million reads came from naive, central memory and regulatory T cell samples. Measured with immunoSEQ multiplex PCR; TCRdb has only the in-frame clones, and not every one. The repertoire holds 280,000 or so clones, with about 15% as singletons. Study-wide results and caveats: Type 1 diabetes patients had moderately but significantly shorter TCRB CDR3s in all four CD4+ subsets. Type 1 diabetes patients had fewer VDJ junction insertions and more deletions.

Notes on this clone: The antigen is undetermined.

V dropped 4 bases and J dropped 2; count of bases not matched to a gene: 9. Germline values: CDR1 SGHRS, CDR2 YFSETQ. The CDR3 extends over 16 amino acids. The chain links TRBV5-1 to TRBJ2-7; 10 positions match TRBD1. The clonotype was recovered from a man younger than 35 with type 1 diabetes. The sample comprised naive CD4+ T cells from blood. The CDR3 protein is CASSGGPGQGTYEQYF. The CDR3 DNA reads TGCGCCAGCAGCGGGGGACCGGGACAGGGGACCTACGAGCAGTACTTC.